This TCR beta chain was documented in a study of monozygotic twins with inflammatory bowel disease (dated by TCRdb to between 2018 and 2021). Background on the whole study: In total, 28 monozygotic twin pairs made up the full study: 19 Danish pairs, all IBD-discordant, plus nine German pairs, of which four were IBD-concordant and five were IBD-discordant. Within discordant pairs, disease-associated traits were sought mainly by comparing IBD patients with their genetically identical healthy co-twins. Each individual had, on average, about 151 000 unique TCRalpha sequences and 181 000 unique TCRbeta sequences available for analysis.

Library preparation was by 5' RACE. Preparation of each TCR library used approximately 4,000 ng of total RNA. cDNA was synthesized with SMARTScribe reverse transcriptase in eight separate reactions per sample. During cDNA synthesis, template switching introduced unique molecular identifiers that contained a 6-nucleotide sample barcode. Amplification of TCRalpha and TCRbeta cDNA involved two nested PCRs of 16 and 9 cycles, and each PCR was followed by bead purification. Before amplification, cDNA was treated with uracil DNA-glycosylase and purified using the QIAquick PCR purification kit. The second PCR added Illumina TruSeq-compatible adapters along with sample-specific barcodes. TapeStation and Qubit were used to check library quality and concentration, and 5 to 6 ng of each library went into the pool. Pooled libraries were sequenced on an Illumina HiSeq2500 single-index Rapid Run with 2 x 100 bp reads and custom sequencing primers. In the source study's methods: UMI-based consensus assembly with MiGEC version 1.2.6 was used to correct PCR and sequencing errors. MiXCR version 2.1.1 was used to carry out V(D)J alignment, clonotype assembly and CDR3 extraction. Normalisation of gene usage, clonotype sharing and MAIT/NKT TCR abundance was achieved by analysing the top 1000, 10 000 and 20 000 clonotypes per sample. After downsampling to 27 000 UMIs, diversity was calculated as the inverse Simpson index using the vegan R package. Paired Mann-Whitney U tests were applied to discordant twin pairs, with Benjamini-Hochberg correction for multiple testing. After TCRdb reprocessed the reads, each CDR3 protein sequence was kept as one row, without DNA. TCRdb's processing, not the authors', yielded these V and J calls. The sample's own table lists approximately 420,000 distinct CDR3 sequences. The ten largest clones represent around 2.4% of the sample.

Findings and caveats that apply to the study as a whole: The analysis was unable to tell different T cell subtypes apart. Measured by the inverse Simpson index, TCRbeta repertoire diversity was lower in IBD patients than in their healthy co-twins. Compared with healthy twins, IBD patients had fewer clonotypes in common with other individuals, a difference most pronounced in patients showing signs of disease activity. Concordant and discordant twins showed no difference in repertoire similarity, possibly because of limited statistical power. No single strong signal or clonotype linked to IBD turned up in the results, so the idea that one exists was not supported. Because patients were on differing immunosuppressive treatments, the repertoires may have picked up extra background noise and inter-individual variability.

There are 13 amino acids in the CDR3, from cysteine to phenylalanine inclusive. No nucleotide data were recorded. From the germline V gene, CDR1 is SGHTA and CDR2 is FQGNSA. Comments on this clonotype: Its binding antigen is unknown.

From each donor, a roughly 2.6 ml peripheral blood sample was collected into PAXgene tubes and stored at -80 degrees C. Total RNA was isolated from whole blood with the PAXgene blood miRNA kit on an automated QIAcube, without T cell sorting. Peripheral blood from monozygotic twin pairs concordant or discordant for inflammatory bowel disease was subjected to deep TCRalpha and TCRbeta repertoire profiling with unique molecular barcoding. Smoking habits were recorded for all twin pairs, and individuals were classified as current, former or never smokers. The sequence came from a human donor with ulcerative colitis or Crohn's disease, or a healthy co-twin of an affected twin (not recorded which). Material for sequencing was blood. In this chain, TRBV7-2 is recombined with TRBJ1-2. The CDR3 sequence is CASSFSGEYGYTF.